The 29 T cell receptor beta chains below come from one sample, sequenced in a study of CD8 T cells in Susac syndrome. RNA totalling roughly 0.45 to 1 ug underwent reverse transcription with random hexamers. TCRdb passed the immunoSEQ multiplex PCR reads through MiXCR, listing each CDR3 protein once. The sample yields about 80,000 distinct CDR3 sequences, over 85% seen once. The source material was CD8+ T cells from PBMCs. These receptors all stem from a human donor with Susac syndrome.

CDR3: CASRWDRESQYF. The CDR3 nucleotides are TGCGCCAGCAGGTGGGACAGGGAGTCCCAGTACTTC. The genes are TRBV5-1 and TRBJ2-5; the match to TRBD1 covers 9 bases. Trimming at V came to 5 bases and at J to 9 bases, leaving 5 bases not matched to a gene. The length of the CDR3 is 12 residues. Germline CDR1 SGHRS, CDR2 YFSETQ.

The chain links TRBV29-1 to TRBJ2-1, with D maybe TRBD1 (5 bases). This CDR3 has 13 amino acids. Trimming took 3 bases from V and 2 from J, leaving 8 bases between them. Germline CDR1 SQVTM, CDR2 ANQGSEA. As DNA, the CDR3 is TGCAGCGTTGACAGGGTTACCTACAATGAGCAGTTCTTC. Protein product: CSVDRVTYNEQFF.

As DNA, the CDR3 is TGTGCCAGCAGGGGTGTATTCAATGAGCAGTTCTTC. This encodes CASRGVFNEQFF. The chain couples TRBV5-4 to TRBJ2-1, with D hard to call. Trimming took off 5 bases at V and 6 bases at J, with 9 bases between the two ends. CDR1 and CDR2 (germline): SGHNT, YYREEE (reference sequence). The CDR3 covers 12 residues.

The chain links TRBV4-2 to TRBJ2-7, with 7 nucleotides matching TRBD2. Germline V gene sequence: CDR1 LGHNA, CDR2 YNFKEQ. This CDR3 region has 15 residues. Unmatched junction bases numbered 4, after V lost 0 bases and J lost 2 bases. CDR3 in amino acids: CASSQDKGGPYEQYF. For the CDR3, the DNA is TGTGCCAGCAGCCAAGATAAGGGAGGGCCCTACGAGCAGTACTTC.

The gene calls are TRBV7-9 and TRBJ2-5; 7 nucleotides agree with TRBD1. Germline V gene sequence: CDR1 SEHNR, CDR2 FQNEAQ (reference sequence). V was pared by 6 bases and J by 2 bases, with 0 bases of the junction left unmatched. The CDR3 loop spans 12 amino acids. This CDR3 reads CASRQGQETQYF. The CDR3 coding sequence is TGTGCCAGCAGACAGGGGCAAGAGACCCAGTACTTC.

The chain uses TRBV19 and TRBJ1-2, with D perhaps TRBD1 (6 bases). Germline loops: CDR1 LNHDA, CDR2 SQIVND (reference sequence). Trimming stripped 8 bases from V and 3 bases from J, with 16 bases between. This CDR3 region has 14 residues. CDR3 loop: CASGETGFDYGYTF. In DNA form, the CDR3 reads TGTGCCAGTGGGGAAACAGGGTTTGACTATGGCTACACCTTC.

This chain connects TRBV14 to TRBJ2-5; D remains unclear. V lost 4 bases and J 5 bases, leaving 11 bases between the germline ends. This CDR3 has 13 residues. Germline CDR1 SGHDN, CDR2 FVKESK. The CDR3 sequence: CASSLLVWETQYF. In nucleotides, the CDR3 is TGTGCCAGCAGCCTCCTGGTGTGGGAGACCCAGTACTTC.

The CDR3 DNA reads as TGCAGCGTGGCAGGGGACTTCTCTGGGGCCAACGTCCTGACTTTC. Translation gives CSVAGDFSGANVLTF. The chain uses TRBV29-1 and TRBJ2-6, with D perhaps being TRBD1 or TRBD2 (6 bases each). The V gene's germline CDR1 is SQVTM and CDR2 ANQGSEA. The CDR3 spans 15 residues. The ends were cut back, 6 bases at V and 0 bases at J, with 12 bases in the middle.

This clonotype was recorded a few times. The gene calls are TRBV7-9 and TRBJ2-1; D call uncertain. In germline, CDR1 is SEHNR, CDR2 FQNEAQ (reference sequence). The CDR3 covers 12 residues. V gave up 3 bases and J gave up 5 bases, with 5 bases separating them. CDR3 in DNA: TGTGCCAGCAGCTTGACGAACAATGAGCAGTTCTTC. Residues: CASSLTNNEQFF.

This rearrangement joins TRBV29-1 to TRBJ2-7; D might be TRBD2 (5 bases). Between the trimmed V and J ends, which lost 6 bases and 0 bases, there was a span of 15 bases. The CDR3 sequence is 14 residues long. Germline V gives CDR1 SQVTM, CDR2 ANQGSEA. The CDR3 loop is CSVFRDVSSYEQYF. CDR3 sequence (DNA): TGCAGCGTGTTCCGGGATGTCAGCTCCTACGAGCAGTACTTC.

The CDR3 reads CASSSSGGASSYNEQFF. For the CDR3, the DNA is TGCGCCAGCAGCTCATCGGGGGGCGCGAGCTCCTACAATGAGCAGTTCTTC. The chain has TRBV5-1 and TRBJ2-1, with D perhaps matching TRBD2 (7 bases). The germline gives CDR1 SGHRS, CDR2 YFSETQ. The ends were cut back, 3 bases at V and 0 bases at J, with 16 bases in the middle. CDR3 length: 17 residues.

This chain links TRBV15 with TRBJ2-3; weak D call: TRBD2 (6 bases). The CDR3 has 17 amino acids. Trimming cost V 4 bases and J 0 bases, with 17 bases left between them. Germline assignment: CDR1 LNHNV and CDR2 YYDKDF (reference sequence). The CDR3 is CATSTNPRDSSTDTQYF. In DNA form, the CDR3 reads TGTGCCACCAGCACCAACCCCCGGGACTCCAGCACAGATACGCAGTATTTT.

This chain joins TRBV28 and TRBJ2-2, with D maybe TRBD2 (6 bases). The CDR3 sequence is 15 residues long. Trimming removed 4 bases at V and 0 bases at J, with 9 bases between. The germline V gene encodes CDR1 MDHEN and CDR2 SYDVKM. CDR3 sequence (DNA): TGTGCCAGCAGTTGGGACTTTACGAACACCGGGGAGCTGTTTTTT. Protein: CASSWDFTNTGELFF.

This chain connects TRBV7-3 to TRBJ2-1; 7 bases are a match to TRBD2. The CDR3 has 19 amino acids. The J segment lost 2 bases and the V segment lost 0 bases, leaving 13 bases of the junction unmatched. CDR1 is SGHTA, CDR2 FQGTGA, per germline. Written as DNA, the CDR3 is TGTGCCAGCAGCTTAACCGGTACGGATACGGGAGGCCCCTACAATGAGCAGTTCTTC. Amino acid sequence: CASSLTGTDTGGPYNEQFF.

This sequence joins TRBV12-3 or TRBV12-4 and TRBJ2-7, with 11 bases identical to TRBD2. The J segment lost 4 bases and the V segment lost 8 bases, leaving 10 bases of the junction unmatched. CDR3 size: 15 residues. The CDR3 DNA is TGTGCCAGCCTGAATAGCGGGAGGGCCCCTTACGAGCAGTACTTC. Translating gives CASLNSGRAPYEQYF.

CDR3 nucleotide sequence: TGCGCCAGCAGCTTACAGGGCGATGAGCAGTTCTTC. Its translation: CASSLQGDEQFF. V is TRBV5-1 and J is TRBJ2-1, with D tentatively TRBD1 (6 bases). V shed 2 bases and J shed 8 bases, with 8 bases lying between them. This CDR3 is 12 amino acids long. Germline V CDR1 and CDR2: SGHRS, YFSETQ.

V gene TRBV5-1 combines with J gene TRBJ2-1; no clear D. The CDR3 has 15 residues. The ends were cut back, 3 bases at V and 6 bases at J, with 16 bases in the middle. Germline V gene sequence: CDR1 SGHRS, CDR2 YFSETQ. The CDR3 is CASSSSGPIGNEQFF. The CDR3 DNA reads TGCGCCAGCAGCTCATCCGGGCCCATAGGCAATGAGCAGTTCTTC.

The chain recombines TRBV5-6 with TRBJ2-7; D call uncertain. The germline CDR1 and CDR2 sequences are SGHDT and YYEEEE. The CDR3 is made up of 11 amino acids. The V end was cut by 4 bases, the J end by 3 bases, with 5 bases between. For the CDR3, the DNA is TGTGCCAGCAGCAATGGCTACGAGCAGTACTTC. It translates to CASSNGYEQYF.

The chain carries TRBV7-9 and TRBJ2-5; maybe TRBD2 (5 bases). Germline V gene data show CDR1 as SEHNR and CDR2 as FQNEAQ (reference sequence). V was shortened by 3 bases and J by 4 bases, with 15 bases between the two germline ends. The CDR3 is 15 amino acids. The CDR3 region has the DNA TGTGCCAGCAGCTTCGGAATGGGCGGAGGAGAGACCCAGTACTTC. Translating gives CASSFGMGGGETQYF.

This chain joins TRBV5-1 and TRBJ2-3, with 10 nucleotides matching TRBD2. The ends lost 4 bases at V and 1 base at J; junction bases unmatched: 6. Germline V gene lookup returns CDR1 SGHRS and CDR2 YFSETQ. This CDR3 is built from 16 residues. This CDR3 is CASSHAGLAGTDTQYF. Written as DNA, the CDR3 is TGCGCCAGCAGCCACGCAGGACTAGCGGGCACAGATACGCAGTATTTT.

This clonotype was recorded once. This chain uses TRBV20-1 with TRBJ2-7; no definite D call. V lost 6 bases and J 0 bases, leaving 15 bases between the germline ends. Germline V lookup: CDR1 DFQATT, CDR2 SNEGSKA (reference sequence). This CDR3 spans 14 amino acids. The CDR3 reads CSALPTGSSYEQYF. DNA for the CDR3: TGCAGTGCCCTGCCTACGGGCAGCTCCTACGAGCAGTACTTC.

The V and J genes are TRBV9 and TRBJ2-3; D is unclear. Germline V gene sequence: CDR1 SGDLS, CDR2 YYNGEE. The V and J ends lost 0 bases and 3 bases respectively, with 2 bases between them. This CDR3 comprises 12 residues. In DNA, the CDR3 is TGTGCCAGCAGCGTAGGGACAGATACGCAGTATTTT. Translation gives CASSVGTDTQYF.

The chain combines TRBV7-6 with TRBJ2-1; the D is unclear. The V gene lost 6 bases and the J gene lost 2 bases, with 14 bases spanning the gap. The CDR3 runs 15 residues. The germline V gene has CDR1 SGHVS and CDR2 FNYEAQ. The CDR3 nucleotides are TGTGCCAGCAGTTCCTTAGCCGGTCCCTACAATGAGCAGTTCTTC. Its translation: CASSSLAGPYNEQFF.

V is TRBV20-1 and J is TRBJ1-1, with D maybe TRBD1 (5 bases). The CDR3 extends over 12 amino acids. The V gene's germline CDR1 is DFQATT and CDR2 SNEGSKA (reference sequence). The V end was cut by 3 bases, the J end by 3 bases, with 8 bases between. The CDR3 sequence: CSASRGDTEAFF. DNA for the CDR3: TGCAGTGCTAGCCGGGGGGACACTGAAGCTTTCTTT.

V is TRBV15 and J is TRBJ2-1, with 8 bases identical to TRBD2. V shed 4 bases, J shed 4 bases, and the junction held 3 bases outside the gene matches. The CDR3 sequence is 14 residues long. From germline, CDR1 is LNHNV and CDR2 YYDKDF (reference sequence). CDR3 in amino acids: CATSTGTSYNEQFF. The CDR3 DNA is TGTGCCACCAGCACCGGGACTAGTTACAATGAGCAGTTCTTC.

The chain has TRBV5-6 and TRBJ2-7, with D perhaps given as TRBD1 or TRBD2 (5 bases each). CDR3 length: 14 residues. Trimming shortened V by 2 bases and J by 4 bases, and 13 bases separated the two germline ends. Germline V gene sequence: CDR1 SGHDT, CDR2 YYEEEE. CDR3 in amino acids: CASSFSGTQYEQYF. The CDR3 bases are TGTGCCAGCAGCTTTTCCGGGACCCAATACGAGCAGTACTTC.

This sequence joins TRBV6-6 and TRBJ2-5; D is possibly TRBD1 or TRBD2 (5 bases each). Trimming removed 2 bases at V and 5 bases at J, with 15 bases between. CDR1 MNHNY and CDR2 SVGAGI come from the germline V gene (reference sequence). The CDR3 has 15 residues. As DNA, the CDR3 is TGTGCCAGCAGTTACGAGGTAGACAGCGGCGAGACCCAGTACTTC. It specifies CASSYEVDSGETQYF.

This chain links TRBV28 with TRBJ2-7, with D perhaps given as TRBD1 or TRBD2 (6 bases each). The V gene lost 5 bases and the J gene lost 2 bases, with 10 bases spanning the gap. The CDR3 sequence is 13 residues long. Germline V gene data show CDR1 as MDHEN and CDR2 as SYDVKM. CDR3 bases: TGTGCCAGCAGTCGGGGGCGACCCTACGAGCAGTACTTC. Protein: CASSRGRPYEQYF.

The chain combines TRBV5-8 with TRBJ2-3, with 8 bases aligning to TRBD1. The CDR3 runs 15 residues. V shed 9 bases and J 6 bases; nucleotides not matched to a gene: 15. Looked up from germline, CDR1 is SGHTS and CDR2 is YDEGEE. CDR3 nucleotide sequence: TGTGCCATCAGGGAAAAACCTACAGGGGGGGATACGCAGTATTTT. Translating it yields CAIREKPTGGDTQYF.